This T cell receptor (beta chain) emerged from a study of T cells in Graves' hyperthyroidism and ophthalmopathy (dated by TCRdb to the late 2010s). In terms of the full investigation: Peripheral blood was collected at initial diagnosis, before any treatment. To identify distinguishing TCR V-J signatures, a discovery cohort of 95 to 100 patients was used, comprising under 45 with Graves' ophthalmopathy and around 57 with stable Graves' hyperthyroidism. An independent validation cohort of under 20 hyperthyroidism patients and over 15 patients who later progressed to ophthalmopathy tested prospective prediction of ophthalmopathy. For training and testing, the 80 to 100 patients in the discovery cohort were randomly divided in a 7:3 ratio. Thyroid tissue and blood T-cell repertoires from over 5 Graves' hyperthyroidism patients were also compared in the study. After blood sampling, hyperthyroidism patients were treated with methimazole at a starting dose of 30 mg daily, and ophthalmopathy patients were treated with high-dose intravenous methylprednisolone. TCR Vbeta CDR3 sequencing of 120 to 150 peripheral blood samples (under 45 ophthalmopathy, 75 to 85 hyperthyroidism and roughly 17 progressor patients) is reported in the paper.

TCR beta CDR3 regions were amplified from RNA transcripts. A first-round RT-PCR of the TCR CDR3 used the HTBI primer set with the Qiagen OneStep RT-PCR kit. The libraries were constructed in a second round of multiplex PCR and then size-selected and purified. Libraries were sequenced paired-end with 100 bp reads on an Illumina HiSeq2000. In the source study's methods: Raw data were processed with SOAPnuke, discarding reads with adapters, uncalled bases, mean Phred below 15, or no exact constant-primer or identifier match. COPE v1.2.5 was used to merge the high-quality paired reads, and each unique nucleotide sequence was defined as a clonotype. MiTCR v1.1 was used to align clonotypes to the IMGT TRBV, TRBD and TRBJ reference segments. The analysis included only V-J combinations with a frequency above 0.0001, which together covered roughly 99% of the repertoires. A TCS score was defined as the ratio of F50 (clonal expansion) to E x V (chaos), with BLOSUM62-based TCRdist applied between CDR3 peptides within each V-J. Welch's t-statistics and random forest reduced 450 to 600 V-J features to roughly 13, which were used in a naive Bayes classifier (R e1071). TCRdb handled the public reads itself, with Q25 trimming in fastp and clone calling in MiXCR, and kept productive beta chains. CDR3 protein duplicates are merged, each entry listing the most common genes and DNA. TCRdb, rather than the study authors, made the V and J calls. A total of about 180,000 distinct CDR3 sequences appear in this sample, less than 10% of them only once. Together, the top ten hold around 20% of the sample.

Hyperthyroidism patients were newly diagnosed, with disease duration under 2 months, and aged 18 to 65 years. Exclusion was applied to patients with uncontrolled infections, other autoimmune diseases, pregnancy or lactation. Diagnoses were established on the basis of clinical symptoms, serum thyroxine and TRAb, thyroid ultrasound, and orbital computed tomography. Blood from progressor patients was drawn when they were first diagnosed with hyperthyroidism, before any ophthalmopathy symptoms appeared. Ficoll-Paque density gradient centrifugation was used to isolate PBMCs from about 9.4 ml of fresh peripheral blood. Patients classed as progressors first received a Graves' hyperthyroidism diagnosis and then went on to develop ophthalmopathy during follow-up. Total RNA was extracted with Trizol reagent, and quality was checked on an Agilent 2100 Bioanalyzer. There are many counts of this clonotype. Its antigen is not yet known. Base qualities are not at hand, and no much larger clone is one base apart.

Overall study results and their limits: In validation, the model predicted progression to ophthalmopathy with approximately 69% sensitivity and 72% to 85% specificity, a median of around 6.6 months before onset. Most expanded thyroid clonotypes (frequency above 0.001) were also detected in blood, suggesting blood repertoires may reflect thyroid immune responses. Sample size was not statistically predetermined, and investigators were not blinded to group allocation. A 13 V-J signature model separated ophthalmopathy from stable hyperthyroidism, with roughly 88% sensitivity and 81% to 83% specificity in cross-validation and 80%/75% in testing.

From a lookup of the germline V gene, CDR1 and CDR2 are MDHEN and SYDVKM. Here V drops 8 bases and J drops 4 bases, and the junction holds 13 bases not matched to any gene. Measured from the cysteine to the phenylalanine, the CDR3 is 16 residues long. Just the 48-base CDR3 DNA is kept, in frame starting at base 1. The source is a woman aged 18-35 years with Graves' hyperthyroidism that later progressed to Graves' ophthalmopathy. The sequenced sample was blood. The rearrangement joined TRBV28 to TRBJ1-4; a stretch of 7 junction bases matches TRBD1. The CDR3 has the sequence CASSGGIGQLNEKLFF. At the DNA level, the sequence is TGTGCCAGCTCAGGGGGGATAGGACAACTTAATGAAAAACTGTTTTTT.